This T cell receptor (beta chain) was identified in a study of beta chain features in type 1 diabetes. Study-wide points: It was among patients, rather than healthy donors, that naive, central memory and Treg TCRB repertoires appeared more similar. There was no resolution here of whether HLA type influences TCRB rearrangement. Researchers report that Type 1 diabetes patients had moderately but significantly shorter TCRB CDR3s across all four CD4+ subsets.

V was clipped by 4 bases and J by 1 base; unmatched bases: 2. Germline values: CDR1 SGHVS, CDR2 FQNEAQ. The CDR3 loop spans 14 amino acids. The sequenced template was cDNA made from the entire isolated RNA. Repertoires were generated with immunoSEQ multiplex PCR, while TCRdb's copy carries only in-frame clones and drops some. The data hold 860,000 or so clones, with 17% observed a single time. On this clone itself: Its specificity is not known.

The clonotype comes from a woman younger than 30 in good health. The chain uses TRBV7-8 and TRBJ1-1; 8 nucleotides match TRBD1. The sample was naive CD4+ T cells from blood. The CDR3 loop reads CASSSDRGNTEAFF. CDR3 bases: TGTGCCAGCAGCTCCGACAGGGGGAACACTGAAGCTTTCTTT.